One sample yielded the 21 T cell receptor beta chains listed below, sequenced in a study of prognosis after radiotherapy for stage I lung cancer. From genomic DNA, two-round multiplex PCR was used to amplify TCR beta CDR3. The authors ran first-round PCR with primers specific to each TRBV and TRBJ gene. Each CDR3 protein is one row after TCRdb ran MiXCR on the multiplex PCR reads. This table has around 63,000 distinct CDR3 sequences, about 30% appearing once. This material consisted of PBMCs, taken before or after stereotactic body radiation therapy (not recorded which). These receptors were taken from a donor older than 45 with non-small cell lung cancer.

Of note for this clonotype: A read error is possible here, since a much larger clone lies one base away. This CDR3 reads CDSSPPLRTGGSSYNEQFF. CDR3 nucleotide sequence: TGTGACAGCAGCCCTCCCCTGCGAACGGGGGGGAGCTCCTACAATGAGCAGTTCTTC. The chain combines TRBV3-1 with TRBJ2-1; 8 bases line up with TRBD2. Germline V gene sequence: CDR1 LGHDT, CDR2 YNNKEL (reference sequence). The CDR3 has 19 amino acids.

This clonotype appeared many times. The CDR3, as DNA: TGTGCCAGCAGCGAGGACAAGAACTATGGCTACACCTTC. Translation: CASSEDKNYGYTF. The chain joins TRBV5-5 to TRBJ1-2; D is perhaps TRBD1 (5 bases). The CDR3 is 13 residues long. Germline V gives CDR1 SGHKS, CDR2 YYEKEE (reference sequence). V was clipped by 4 bases and J by 2 bases, with 9 bases between them.

Regarding this clonotype: With a much larger clone just one base away, this may be a read error. This chain joins TRBV3-1 and TRBJ1-1; no firm D call. The CDR3 loop spans 14 amino acids. In germline, CDR1 is LGHDT, CDR2 YNNKEL (reference sequence). V was trimmed by 5 bases and J by 5 bases, leaving 15 bases between them. CDR3 bases: TGTGCCAGCAGCTCCGGGGTACAGATGACTGAAGCTTTCTTT. Translating gives CASSSGVQMTEAFF. The entire variable domain, with the rest obtained from reference TRBV3-1 and TRBJ1-1, is as follows: DTAVSQTPKYLVTQMGNDKSIKCEQNLGHDTMYWYKQDSKKFLKIMFSYNNKELIINETVPNRFSPKSPDKAHLNLHINSLELGDSAVYFCASSSGVQMTEAFFGQGTRLTVV.

Ten or more counts support this clonotype. The rearrangement links TRBV2 to TRBJ2-3; 7 bases are a match to TRBD1. The CDR3 totals 14 residues. Germline lookup yields CDR1 SNHLY and CDR2 FYNNEI. The V segment lost 6 bases and the J segment 3 bases; nucleotides outside the gene matches: 6. CDR3 region: CASRTGKGTDTQYF. For the CDR3, the DNA is TGTGCCAGCAGGACAGGGAAAGGAACAGATACGCAGTATTTT.

This chain joins TRBV24-1 and TRBJ2-3; D possibly matches TRBD1 or TRBD2 (8 bases each). The CDR3 consists of 16 residues. In germline, CDR1 is KGHDR, CDR2 SFDVKD. Trimming left V 3 bases short and J 5 bases short, with 17 bases between. Here the CDR3 DNA reads TGTGCCACCAGTGATCTCGGGGGGGACAGGAAAGATACGCAGTATTTT. Protein: CATSDLGGDRKDTQYF.

Only a few counts were recorded for this clonotype. V gene TRBV25-1 combines with J gene TRBJ2-5; possible D gene TRBD2, 6 bases. Germline V CDR1 and CDR2: MGHDK, SYGVNS. Trimming stripped 1 base from V and 5 bases from J, with 14 bases between. This CDR3 has 15 amino acids. CDR3 loop: CASSEWAREEETQYF. The DNA of the CDR3 is TGTGCCAGCAGTGAATGGGCCAGGGAGGAGGAGACCCAGTACTTC.

About this clonotype itself: A much larger clonotype is one base distant, so this may be a read error. The chain combines TRBV30 with TRBJ1-1; a weak D match, TRBD1 (5 bases). CDR3 length: 15 residues. Germline CDR1 GTSNPN, CDR2 SVGIG (reference sequence). The CDR3 nucleotides read TGTGCCTGGAGTCCTCCCGGGACGGCCAACACTGAAGATTTCTTT. Protein sequence: CAWSPPGTANTEDFF.

This clonotype was found many times. The chain uses TRBV5-1 and TRBJ2-3, with TRBD2 matching 7 bases. The CDR3 is 15 residues long. Germline-derived CDR1 and CDR2 are SGHRS and YFSETQ. The V segment lost 0 bases and the J segment 5 bases; nucleotides outside the gene matches: 6. The CDR3 coding sequence is TGCGCCAGCAGCTTGGTGGCGGGGGATGTAGATACGCAGTATTTT. This gives the protein CASSLVAGDVDTQYF.

This clonotype was counted at least ten times. The chain couples TRBV15 to TRBJ2-3, with TRBD1 as a possible D gene (6 bases). Germline-derived CDR1 and CDR2 are LNHNV and YYDKDF (reference sequence). The V end was cut by 1 base, the J end by 5 bases, with 10 bases between. This CDR3 contains 14 residues. The CDR3 sequence: CATSRGGQEDTQYF. In DNA, the CDR3 is TGTGCCACCAGCAGAGGGGGGCAAGAAGATACGCAGTATTTT.

The chain carries TRBV6-1 and TRBJ2-2, with 7 positions matching TRBD2. This CDR3 has 16 residues. V shed 2 bases, J shed 6 bases, and the junction held 9 bases outside the gene matches. Germline values: CDR1 MNHNS, CDR2 SASEGT. CDR3 sequence reads: CASSEPWGGVAGELFF. The DNA for the CDR3 is TGTGCCAGCAGTGAACCATGGGGAGGGGTGGCCGGGGAGCTGTTTTTT.

This clonotype was detected many times. The chain is built from TRBV3-1 and TRBJ1-2; D not certain. The CDR3 extends over 14 amino acids. The germline V and J ends were trimmed by 6 bases and 2 bases, with 13 bases remaining between them. CDR1 is LGHDT and CDR2 is YNNKEL in the germline V gene (reference sequence). Here the CDR3 DNA reads TGTGCCAGCAGTCATGCAACCGCAAACTATGGCTACACCTTC. Amino acid sequence: CASSHATANYGYTF.

This clonotype was picked up many times. The V gene is TRBV5-5, the J gene TRBJ1-4, with 7 positions matching TRBD1. CDR1 and CDR2 from the germline V gene are SGHKS and YYEKEE (reference sequence). The CDR3 loop spans 15 amino acids. J lost 5 bases, V lost 4 bases, and 8 bases had no gene match. CDR3 bases: TGTGCCAGCAGCCCGGGTTCGGGACAGAATGAAAAACTGTTTTTT. Its protein is CASSPGSGQNEKLFF. Combining the CDR3 with reference TRBV5-5 and TRBJ1-4 gives the whole variable domain DAGVTQSPTHLIKTRGQQVTLRCSPISGHKSVSWYQQVLGQGPQFIFQYYEKEERGRGNFPDRFSARQFPNYSSELNVNALLLGDSALYLCASSPGSGQNEKLFFGSGTQLSVL.

On this clonotype: A much more abundant neighbour one base away suggests this may be a read error. The V gene is TRBV20-1, the J gene TRBJ1-5, with unresolved D. The CDR3 sequence is 14 residues long. CDR1 and CDR2 from the germline V gene are DFQATT and SNEGSKA (reference sequence). The V end lost 0 bases, the J end lost 3 bases, and 9 bases lay between the germline ends. CDR3 region: CSAREPVPNQPQHF. Here the CDR3 DNA reads TGCAGTGCTAGAGAGCCAGTCCCCAATCAGCCCCAGCATTTT.

The chain uses TRBV6-2 or TRBV6-3 and TRBJ2-2; TRBD2 might be the D (7 bases). V lost 10 bases and J 7 bases, leaving 13 bases between the germline ends. This CDR3 is 12 amino acids long. Germline CDR1 and CDR2: MNHEY and SVGEGT. The CDR3 DNA is TGTGCCATCCGGGGGGCCTTCGGGGAGCTGTTTTTT. This translates into CAIRGAFGELFF.

This clonotype was recorded at least ten times. V usage is TRBV30 and J usage is TRBJ2-5; weak D call: TRBD2 (7 bases). Germline lookup yields CDR1 GTSNPN and CDR2 SVGIG (reference sequence). This CDR3 comprises 14 residues. V was shortened by 0 bases and J by 1 base, with 9 bases between the two germline ends. The CDR3 loop is CAWSVGGAQETQYF. CDR3 DNA sequence: TGTGCCTGGAGTGTAGGGGGGGCCCAAGAGACCCAGTACTTC.

This clonotype appeared many times. The V call is TRBV12-3 or TRBV12-4, the J call TRBJ1-1, with TRBD1 matching 7 bases. Unmatched junction bases numbered 11, after V lost 5 bases and J lost 5 bases. The CDR3 is made up of 15 amino acids. The CDR3 coding sequence is TGTGCCAGCAGTCCCCGAAGACAGGGAGGAACTGAAGCTTTCTTT. It encodes CASSPRRQGGTEAFF.

Details on this clonotype: With a much larger clone just one base away, this may be a read error. This chain connects TRBV29-1 to TRBJ1-1; D possibly corresponds to TRBD1 (6 bases). Germline-derived CDR1 and CDR2 are SQVTM and ANQGSEA. V gave up 4 bases and J gave up 3 bases, with 12 bases separating them. CDR3 length: 13 amino acids. The CDR3 protein is CSVVFQGHTEAFF. The CDR3, as DNA: TGCAGCGTTGTCTTTCAGGGGCACACTGAAGCTTTCTTT. The full variable domain, in which reference TRBV29-1 and TRBJ1-1 provide the parts outside the CDR3, is SAVISQKPSRDICQRGTSLTIQCQVDSQVTMMFWYRQQPGQSLTLIATANQGSEATYESGFVIDKFPISRPNLTFSTLTVSNMSPEDSSIYLCSVVFQGHTEAFFGQGTRLTVV.

This clonotype came up many times. The chain combines TRBV19 with TRBJ1-4; D is possibly TRBD1 (5 bases). In germline, CDR1 is LNHDA, CDR2 SQIVND (reference sequence). Trimming pared 6 bases from V and 0 bases from J, leaving 11 bases between. The CDR3 runs 15 residues. CDR3 nucleotides: TGTGCCAGTAGAGACAGCGTAACAACTAATGAAAAACTGTTTTTT. Translation gives CASRDSVTTNEKLFF.

This clonotype is termed medium-sized. The chain couples TRBV7-8 to TRBJ2-1, with D possibly being TRBD1 or TRBD2 (5 bases each). V gave up 1 base and J gave up 8 bases, with 15 bases separating them. Germline V gene lookup returns CDR1 SGHVS and CDR2 FQNEAQ. The CDR3 is made up of 15 amino acids. The CDR3 nucleotides are TGTGCCAGCAGCTTAGAAGGGGTTGGAGGAGATGAGCAGTTCTTC. It translates to CASSLEGVGGDEQFF.

This clonotype has ten or more counts. The chain employs TRBV5-1 and TRBJ1-2; the D is unclear. V was clipped by 0 bases and J by 5 bases, with 8 bases between them. CDR3 length: 13 residues. Germline V CDR1 and CDR2: SGHRS, YFSETQ. CDR3 sequence (DNA): TGCGCCAGCAGCTTGGGGCAGCTTTATGGCTACACCTTC. Translating it yields CASSLGQLYGYTF.

This chain joins TRBV29-1 and TRBJ1-2; no clear D. This CDR3 has 13 residues. Germline lookup yields CDR1 SQVTM and CDR2 ANQGSEA. With 2 bases removed from V and 4 bases from J, the gap between germline ends came to 11 bases. The CDR3 bases are TGCAGCGTTGAAAGAGGAGCCAGCTATGGCTACACCTTC. This sequence encodes CSVERGASYGYTF.